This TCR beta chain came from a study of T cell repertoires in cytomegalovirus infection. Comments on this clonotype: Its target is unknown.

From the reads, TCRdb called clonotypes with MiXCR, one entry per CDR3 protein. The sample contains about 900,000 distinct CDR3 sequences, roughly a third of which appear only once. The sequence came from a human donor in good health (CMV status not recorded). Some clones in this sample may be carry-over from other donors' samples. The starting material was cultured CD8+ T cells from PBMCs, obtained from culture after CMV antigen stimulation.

Here the CDR3 DNA reads TGTGCCAGCAGAGAAAGCGGGGGGGCCGTAGAGACCCAGTACTTC. It codes for CASRESGGAVETQYF. The V and J genes are TRBV12-3 or TRBV12-4 and TRBJ2-5; 10 bases fit TRBD2. With 6 bases clipped from V and 4 bases from J, the junction kept 8 bases outside the gene matches. This CDR3 region has 15 residues.